Shown below are 5 T cell receptor beta chains from a single sample sequenced in a study of CD8 T cells in Susac syndrome. A quantity of about 0.45 to 1 ug RNA underwent reverse transcription using random hexamers. Using its own MiXCR run on the immunoSEQ multiplex PCR reads, TCRdb lists one record per CDR3 protein. The sample holds around 130,000 distinct CDR3 sequences; around 95% are singletons and the top ten take approximately 0.11%. The source material was CD4+ T cells from PBMCs. The receptors here all came from a human donor with multiple sclerosis.

This sequence joins TRBV9 and TRBJ2-5, with D unresolved. CDR1 and CDR2 (germline): SGDLS, YYNGEE. The CDR3 loop spans 16 amino acids. V lost 2 bases, J lost 7 bases, and 21 bases lay in between. CDR3 region: CASSVGTADSRATQYF. Here the CDR3 DNA reads TGTGCCAGCAGCGTGGGAACAGCCGACTCAAGGGCGACCCAGTACTTC.

The chain employs TRBV9 and TRBJ2-3; 8 bases are a match to TRBD2. V gave up 1 base and J gave up 9 bases; unmatched junction bases: 4. This CDR3 is built from 13 residues. Germline CDR1 is SGDLS and CDR2 is YYNGEE. CDR3 bases: TGTGCCAGCAGCGTATCCCAGCGGGAGACGCAGTATTTT. Translation gives CASSVSQRETQYF. The full variable domain, with the rest looked up from reference TRBV9 and TRBJ2-3, is DSGVTQTPKHLITATGQRVTLRCSPRSGDLSVYWYQQSLDQGLQFLIQYYNGEERAKGNILERFSAQQFPDLHSELNLSSLELGDSALYFCASSVSQRETQYFGPGTRLTVL.

The chain has TRBV7-2 and TRBJ2-5; D is uncertain. V lost 7 bases, J lost 6 bases, and 21 bases lay in between. Germline V gives CDR1 SGHTA, CDR2 FQGNSA. This CDR3 region has 15 residues. The CDR3 DNA follows: TGTGCCAGCAACCAATTCTCGGCCGTTGGAAAGACCCAGTACTTC. The encoded protein is CASNQFSAVGKTQYF.

The rearrangement links TRBV30 to TRBJ2-6, with D maybe TRBD1 (5 bases). This CDR3 is built from 14 residues. The germline V and J ends were trimmed by 4 bases and 2 bases, with 9 bases remaining between them. CDR1 and CDR2 (germline): GTSNPN, SVGIG (reference sequence). The CDR3 sequence is CAWNPGTGANVLTF. CDR3 sequence (DNA): TGTGCCTGGAATCCAGGGACTGGGGCCAACGTCCTGACTTTC.

The V and J genes are TRBV7-8 and TRBJ2-5; D call uncertain. Germline CDR1 SGHVS, CDR2 FQNEAQ. The CDR3 runs 13 residues. The V end was cut by 6 bases, the J end by 4 bases, with 12 bases between. The CDR3 DNA follows: TGTGCCAGCAGTTCCAACAAGGGAGAGACCCAGTACTTC. Translation gives CASSSNKGETQYF.